This TCR beta chain emerged from a study of blood T cell repertoires in COVID-19. TCRdb's table, derived via immunoSEQ multiplex PCR, lists solely in-frame clones and lacks some. The sample gives approximately 270,000 clones, 80% to 90% of which show up once; approximately 2% is in the top ten. V dropped 4 bases and J dropped 9 bases, with 19 bases sitting between them. This CDR3 is 16 amino acids long. Germline V gene lookup returns CDR1 SGHTA and CDR2 FQGNSA. The sequenced sample consisted of PBMCs or T cells enriched from blood (not recorded which). The chain couples TRBV7-2 to TRBJ1-6; D perhaps matches TRBD1 (5 bases). The source of this sequence is a woman in her forties or fifties who had recovered from COVID-19. CDR3 region: CASSSAGPLARSPLHF. Here the CDR3 DNA reads TGTGCCAGCAGCTCGGCGGGACCCCTGGCTCGTTCACCCCTCCACTTT. The complete variable domain, with remaining parts taken from reference TRBV7-2 and TRBJ1-6, reads GAGVSQSPSNKVTEKGKDVELRCDPISGHTALYWYRQSLGQGLEFLIYFQGNSAPDKSGLPSDRFSAERTGGSVSTLTIQRTQQEDSAVYLCASSSAGPLARSPLHFGNGTRLTVT.